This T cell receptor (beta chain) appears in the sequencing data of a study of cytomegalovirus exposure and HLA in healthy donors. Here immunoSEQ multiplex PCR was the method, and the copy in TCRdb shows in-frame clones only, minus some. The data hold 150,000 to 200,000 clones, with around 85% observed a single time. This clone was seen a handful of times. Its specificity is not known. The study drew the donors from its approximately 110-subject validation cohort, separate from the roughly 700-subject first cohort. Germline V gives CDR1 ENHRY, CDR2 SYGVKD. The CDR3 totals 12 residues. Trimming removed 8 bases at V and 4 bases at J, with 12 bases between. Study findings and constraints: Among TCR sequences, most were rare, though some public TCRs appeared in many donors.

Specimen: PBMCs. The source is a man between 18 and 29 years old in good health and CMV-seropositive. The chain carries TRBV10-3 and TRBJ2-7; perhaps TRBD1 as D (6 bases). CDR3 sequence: CAIRDTIYEQYF. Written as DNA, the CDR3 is TGTGCCATCCGGGACACAATTTACGAGCAGTACTTC.